This T cell receptor beta chain was profiled in a study of blood T cell repertoires in COVID-19. Study-level information: The analysed material was cDNA or gDNA that came from T cells, B-cell-depleted T cells, or PBMCs.

Germline assignment: CDR1 SGHDT and CDR2 YYEEEE. This CDR3 has 17 residues. The V segment lost 0 bases and the J segment 0 bases; nucleotides outside the gene matches: 8. In the original analysis: Amplification of reference gene primers was used by the study to estimate nucleated cell counts. Clones were read by immunoSEQ multiplex PCR, and TCRdb kept only the in-frame ones, dropping some. Clone size and the V and J calls come from that table; the DNA yielded D and trimming. This table has 150,000 or so clones, 88% appearing once. The clonotype originates from a human donor in a cohort sampled during active COVID-19. The sequenced sample was peripheral blood. This chain connects TRBV5-6 to TRBJ2-7; 8 bases match TRBD2. The CDR3 DNA reads as TGTGCCAGCAGCTTGGCTCTAGCGGGCCCGATCTCCTACGAGCAGTACTTC. It codes for CASSLALAGPISYEQYF.